Ten or more counts support the clone carrying this T cell receptor (beta chain). Its antigen is not known. The data were taken from a study of T cells after yellow fever vaccination. The CDR3 loop spans 16 amino acids. Trimming took off 2 bases at V and 6 bases at J, with 19 bases between the two ends. It was through 5'RACE template switching that TCR cDNA was made, with a universal primer site and UMIs added. TCRdb processed the 5' RACE reads anew with MiXCR; each CDR3 protein has one entry. Of 78,000 or so distinct CDR3 sequences in the sample, more than 5.5% were seen once. Study-wide results and caveats: Abundant contaminating clonotypes from the bulk population could appear in FACS-sorted repertoires. Only a minor proportion of clonotypes was detected across both CD4 and CD8 compartments.

The chain combines TRBV12-3 or TRBV12-4 with TRBJ1-2; D is unclear. The receptor's source is a man between 18 and 35 years old who received the YFV17D yellow fever vaccine. The input for sequencing was CD8+ T cells sorted from PBMCs, taken 10 days after the first yellow fever vaccination. The CDR3 region is CASSLSTFPLEDGYTF. The CDR3 nucleotides read TGTGCCAGCAGTTTAAGTACATTTCCTTTAGAGGATGGCTACACCTTC.